This T cell receptor (beta chain) was captured in a study of blood T cells in healthy people across ages. Study-level points and caveats: Diversity was higher, and naive CD4+ cells more numerous, in long-lived donors than in aged donors. The recorded TCR beta diversity per million T cells decreased in a roughly linear manner with age. Any changes in expanded clonotypes were possibly confounded, as donor CMV status remained unknown.

Approximately 9 milliliters of peripheral blood were drawn from each donor into EDTA-treated tubes. This CDR3 region has 17 residues. Germline V gene sequence: CDR1 SGHAT, CDR2 FQNNGV. V was shortened by 1 base and J by 0 bases, with 13 bases between the two germline ends. Combining a sample-barcoded 5' primer with a J-beta primer mix, a second PCR ran for 7 to 11 cycles. One entry per CDR3 protein results from TCRdb running MiXCR on the 5' RACE reads. The sample consists of about 690,000 distinct CDR3 sequences, 40% to 45% of them appearing once. There are a few counts of this clonotype. No antigen is known for it.

The chain combines TRBV11-2 with TRBJ2-1; D might be TRBD1 (6 bases). This TCR derives from an older man in good health. Sequenced material: blood. CDR3 nucleotides: TGTGCCAGCAGCTTAGTTGGGGGCTTTAACTCCTACAATGAGCAGTTCTTC. Translated: CASSLVGGFNSYNEQFF. The complete variable domain, with remaining parts taken from reference TRBV11-2 and TRBJ2-1, reads EAGVAQSPRYKIIEKRQSVAFWCNPISGHATLYWYQQILGQGPKLLIQFQNNGVVDDSQLPKDRFSAERLKGVDSTLKIQPAKLEDSAVYLCASSLVGGFNSYNEQFFGPGTRLTVL.